A single count supports the clone carrying this T cell receptor (beta chain). The antigen remains undetermined. This entry belongs to a study of post-analysis software for immune sequencing data. TCR beta cDNA libraries had unique molecular identifiers. Each CDR3 protein is one row after TCRdb ran MiXCR on the PCR reads. This sample has hundreds of thousands of distinct CDR3 sequences, with approximately 59% found just once. The trim removed 4 bases at V and 2 bases at J, leaving 10 bases unmatched. This CDR3 spans 16 amino acids. The V gene's germline CDR1 is SQVTM and CDR2 ANQGSEA. Study-level findings and limits: Compared with controls, patients had more of about 5 TRBV segments, including TRBV5-6, TRBV5-1 and TRBV20-1.

Sequenced material: blood. This sequence was found in a girl aged 2 to 9 with multiple sclerosis. The V gene is TRBV29-1, the J gene TRBJ2-1; 8 bases agree with TRBD1. For the CDR3, the DNA is TGCAGCGTTGCCCCGGACAGGGAGGTTACCTACAATGAGCAGTTCTTC. Translating gives CSVAPDREVTYNEQFF.